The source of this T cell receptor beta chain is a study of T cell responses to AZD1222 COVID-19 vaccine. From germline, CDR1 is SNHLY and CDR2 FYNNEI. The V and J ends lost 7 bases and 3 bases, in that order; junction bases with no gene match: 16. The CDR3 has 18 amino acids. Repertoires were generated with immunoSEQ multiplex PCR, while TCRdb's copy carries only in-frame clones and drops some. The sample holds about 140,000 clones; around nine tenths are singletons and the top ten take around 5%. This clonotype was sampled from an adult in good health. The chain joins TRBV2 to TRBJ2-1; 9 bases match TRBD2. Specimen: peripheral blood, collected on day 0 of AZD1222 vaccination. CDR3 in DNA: TGTGCCAGCAAGGGTAGCGGGAGAACGGCGGGGTTCTACAATGAGCAGTTCTTC. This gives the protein CASKGSGRTAGFYNEQFF.